Below are 2 T cell receptor beta chains sequenced from a single sample in a study of CD8 T cells in ankylosing spondylitis. Study-wide findings and caveats: Seemingly distinctive of ankylosing spondylitis blood was a TCR beta motif formed by eight highly homologous variants.

No antigens are known for them. One entry per CDR3 protein, called by TCRdb with MiXCR from the 5' RACE reads. The sample consists of around 100,000 distinct CDR3 sequences, roughly 8.5% of them appearing once. The specimen sequenced was blood, either unsorted or a sorted T cell fraction (not recorded which). These receptors all stem from a male donor with ankylosing spondylitis.

The chain links TRBV7-9 to TRBJ2-2; no definite D call. The CDR3 spans 15 residues. Germline V gene sequence: CDR1 SEHNR, CDR2 FQNEAQ (reference sequence). The ends were cut back, 5 bases at V and 4 bases at J, with 14 bases in the middle. The CDR3 is CASSRPPIRTGELFF. As DNA, the CDR3 is TGTGCCAGCAGCCGGCCTCCTATCCGCACCGGGGAGCTGTTTTTT.

This clonotype has more than one count but fewer than ten. This sequence joins TRBV7-7 and TRBJ2-2; a weak D match, TRBD1 (5 bases). V gave up 2 bases and J gave up 0 bases, with 10 bases separating them. CDR3 length: 16 amino acids. Germline lookup yields CDR1 SSHAT and CDR2 FNYEAQ (reference sequence). For the CDR3, the DNA is TGTGCCAGCAGCTTATTTGCGGACACGAACACCGGGGAGCTGTTTTTT. This gives the protein CASSLFADTNTGELFF.